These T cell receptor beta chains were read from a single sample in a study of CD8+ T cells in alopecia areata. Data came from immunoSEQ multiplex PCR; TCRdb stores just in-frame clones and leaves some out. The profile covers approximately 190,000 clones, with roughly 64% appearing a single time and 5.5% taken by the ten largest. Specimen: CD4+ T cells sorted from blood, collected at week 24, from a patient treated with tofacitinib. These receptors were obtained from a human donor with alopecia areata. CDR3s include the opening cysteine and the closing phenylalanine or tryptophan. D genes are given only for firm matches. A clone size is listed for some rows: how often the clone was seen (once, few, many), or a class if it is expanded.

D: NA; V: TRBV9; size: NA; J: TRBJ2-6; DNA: TGTGCCAGCAGCGTAGGCGGGTCTGGGGCCAACGTCCTGACTTTC; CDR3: CASSVGGSGANVLTF
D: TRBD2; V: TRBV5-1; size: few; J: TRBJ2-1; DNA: TGCGCCAGCTGCCGGACTAGCGGGAGGGCGGATGAGCAGTTCTTC; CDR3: CASCRTSGRADEQFF
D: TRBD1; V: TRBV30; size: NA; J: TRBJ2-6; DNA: TGTGCCTCAGACAGGGGTAGCTCTGGGGCCAACGTCCTGACTTTC; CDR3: CASDRGSSGANVLTF
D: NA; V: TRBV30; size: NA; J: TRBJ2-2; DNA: TGTGCCTGGCGAGAGGGAACGAACACCGGGGAGCTGTTTTTT; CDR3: CAWREGTNTGELFF
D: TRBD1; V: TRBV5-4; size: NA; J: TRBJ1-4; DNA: TGTGCCAGCAGCCCACGCCCGGGACAGGATCAGAATGAAAAACTGTTTTTT; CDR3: CASSPRPGQDQNEKLFF
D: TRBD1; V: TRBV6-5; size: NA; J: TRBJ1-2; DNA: TGTGCCAGCAGTTCCACGGGACAGGCTCACGGCTACACCTTC; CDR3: CASSSTGQAHGYTF
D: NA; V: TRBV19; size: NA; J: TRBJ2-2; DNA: TGTGCCAGTAGTATAGATCGAGACACCCTTGTATCGCCGAGCACCGGGGAGCTGTTTTTT; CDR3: CASSIDRDTLVSPSTGELFF
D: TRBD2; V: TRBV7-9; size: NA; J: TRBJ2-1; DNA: TGTGCCAGCAGCTTAGCGGGAGGGCCCAATGAGCAGTTCTTC; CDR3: CASSLAGGPNEQFF
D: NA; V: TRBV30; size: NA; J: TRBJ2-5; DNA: TGTGCCTGGAGTGTACGCGAGACCCAGTACTTC; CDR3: CAWSVRETQYF
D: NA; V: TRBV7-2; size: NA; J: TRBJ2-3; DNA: TGTGCCAGCAGCTTAGGTCAGCTGGCAGCAGATACGCAGTATTTT; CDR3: CASSLGQLAADTQYF
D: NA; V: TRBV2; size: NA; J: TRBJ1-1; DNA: TGTGCCAGCAGTGGGGTGGGGGACACTGAAGCTTTCTTT; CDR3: CASSGVGDTEAFF
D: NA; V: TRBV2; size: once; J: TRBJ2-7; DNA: TGTGCCAGCCAAACAGGGACCTACGAGCAGTACTTC; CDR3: CASQTGTYEQYF
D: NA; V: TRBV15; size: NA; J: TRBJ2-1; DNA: TGTGCCACCAGCAGGGCCGGGACGGGTTACAATGAGCAGTTCTTC; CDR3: CATSRAGTGYNEQFF
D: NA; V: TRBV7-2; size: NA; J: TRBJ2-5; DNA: TGTGCCAGCAGCTTCGGGGGGCCGCGGGAGACCCAGTACTTC; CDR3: CASSFGGPRETQYF
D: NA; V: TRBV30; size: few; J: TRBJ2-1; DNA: TGTGCCGGGTCCTACAATGAGCAGTTCTTC; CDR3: CAGSYNEQFF
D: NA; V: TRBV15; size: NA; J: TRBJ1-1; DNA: TGTGCCACCAGCTCCCGACAGTTGAACACTGAAGCTTTCTTT; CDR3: CATSSRQLNTEAFF
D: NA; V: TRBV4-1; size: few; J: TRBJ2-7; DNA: TGCGCCAGCAGCCAAGATAGCGTCTACTACGAGCAGTACTTC; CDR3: CASSQDSVYYEQYF
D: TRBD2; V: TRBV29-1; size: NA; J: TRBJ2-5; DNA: TGCAGCGTTTTAGCGGGAGCAGGGGAGACCCAGTACTTC; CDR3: CSVLAGAGETQYF
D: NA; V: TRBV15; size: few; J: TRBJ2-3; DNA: TGTGCCACCAGCAGAGATACGAGTACGCAGTATTTT; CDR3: CATSRDTSTQYF
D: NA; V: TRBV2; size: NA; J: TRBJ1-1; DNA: TGTGCCAGCAGTGGCCCCCGGGGCACTGAAGCTTTCTTT; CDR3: CASSGPRGTEAFF
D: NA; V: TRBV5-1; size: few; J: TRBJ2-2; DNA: TGCGCCAGCAGCTTGGATACCAAACTCACCGGGGAGCTGTTTTTT; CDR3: CASSLDTKLTGELFF
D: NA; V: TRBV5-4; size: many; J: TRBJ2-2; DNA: TGTGCCAGCAGCTCCACTTCTAGCACCGGGGAGCTGTTTTTT; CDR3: CASSSTSSTGELFF
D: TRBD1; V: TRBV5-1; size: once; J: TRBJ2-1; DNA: TGCGCCAGCAGCGAACGACAGGGGGCTGTGAATGAGCAGTTCTTC; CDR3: CASSERQGAVNEQFF
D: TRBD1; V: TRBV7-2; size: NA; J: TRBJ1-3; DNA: TGTGCCAGCAGTAGGACAGGTGCTAACACCATATATTTT; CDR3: CASSRTGANTIYF
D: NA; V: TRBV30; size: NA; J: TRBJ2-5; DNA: TGTGCCTCCGAGCGGGACAAGGAGACCCAGTACTTC; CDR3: CASERDKETQYF
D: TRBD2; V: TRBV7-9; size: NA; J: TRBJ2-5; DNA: TGTGCCAGCAGCTTGGCGGGGGTGGAGACCCAGTACTTC; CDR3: CASSLAGVETQYF